This T cell receptor (beta chain) was identified in a study of T cells after yellow fever vaccination (dated by TCRdb to between 2018 and 2021). Turning to the overall study: Libraries from fractions with low cell numbers were prepared with the SMART-Seq v4 Ultra Low Input RNA kit. Bulk PBMC replicates and cell subsets were isolated from blood drawn at multiple timepoints before and after both primary and secondary immunization. Two healthy male donors, one aged 18 to 29 and one aged 30 to 40 years, made up the cohort. To track T-cell clones before and after primary and booster YFV17D yellow fever vaccination, bulk TCR alpha and beta repertoires were sequenced longitudinally.

As concerns this clonotype: It lacks a known antigen. No much larger clone is present one base from it, and per-base qualities are unavailable.

TCR cDNA was synthesized by 5'RACE template switching, through which a universal primer site and unique molecular identifiers were introduced. Priming of cDNA synthesis was performed from both the TCR alpha and TCR beta constant segments. Libraries were amplified in two PCR steps, with sample barcodes and sequencing adapters added in the second step. Sequencing of libraries was performed on Illumina HiSeq 2500 (2x100 bp) or NovaSeq (2x150 bp). Regarding the original processing steps: Demultiplexing of reads and collapsing into UMI consensus sequences were performed with MIGEC, and V(D)J alignment was carried out with MiXCR. Clonotypes responding to the vaccine were identified with edgeR on replicate PBMC samples, with the criteria of FDR below 0.01 and a log2 fold change above 5 up to day 15. Bulk clonotypes were assigned CD4 or CD8 identity according to which sequenced CD4 or CD8 repertoire held them at higher abundance. The raw public reads went through TCRdb reprocessing: fastp at Q25, MiXCR clone calling, in-frame beta chains kept. Every distinct CDR3 protein forms one entry, paired with its most common genes and DNA. What appears here as the V and J calls and clone size reflects TCRdb's work, not the paper's. The sample has 510,000 or so distinct CDR3 sequences on record, 15% to 20% of them singletons. Approximately 15% of the sample rests with the top ten.

Findings and caveats that apply to the study as a whole: Most clones expanded after primary vaccination (approximately 97% of CD4 and around 88% of CD8) were re-detected after the booster, suggesting that broad memory maintenance occurred. A small share of clonotypes occurred in both CD4 and CD8 compartments, likely arising from convergent recombination. Computational filtering was needed because FACS-sorted repertoires could contain abundant contaminating clonotypes from the bulk population. The study included only a couple of donors, which limits how far the findings can be generalized. The secondary T-cell response was weaker than the primary response but faster, peaking on day 5 instead of day 15.

From the germline V gene, CDR1 is SGHDT and CDR2 is YYEEEE. For this chain, trimming is 5 bases at the V end and 0 bases at the J end, and the number of junction bases without a gene match is 10. Including the terminal cysteine and phenylalanine, the CDR3 comprises 18 residues. The only DNA kept is the CDR3, 54 bases in frame from the first base. The sample's treatment or condition, from its label and the paper: live attenuated yellow fever vaccine strain. At every blood-draw timepoint, two biological replicates of bulk PBMCs were collected. PBMCs were isolated from peripheral blood using a standard Ficoll-Paque protocol. RNA was extracted with TriZol from bulk PBMCs, CD4 and CD8 fractions, and dextramer-positive and dextramer-negative fractions.

This material consisted of PBMCs, taken 15 days after the yellow fever booster vaccination. The source is a man younger than 40 who received the YFV17D yellow fever vaccine. The chain links TRBV5-6 with TRBJ2-1; the junction holds 11 bases that match TRBD1. The DNA reads TGTGCCAGCAGACTGCCGGGACAGGGGGATAGCTCCTACAATGAGCAGTTCTTC. It is translated as CASRLPGQGDSSYNEQFF. Full variable domain (CDR3 extended with the reference TRBV5-6 and TRBJ2-1 proteins): DAGVTQSPTHLIKTRGQQVTLRCSPKSGHDTVSWYQQALGQGPQFIFQYYEEEERQRGNFPDRFSGHQFPNYSSELNVNALLLGDSALYLCASRLPGQGDSSYNEQFFGPGTRLTVL.